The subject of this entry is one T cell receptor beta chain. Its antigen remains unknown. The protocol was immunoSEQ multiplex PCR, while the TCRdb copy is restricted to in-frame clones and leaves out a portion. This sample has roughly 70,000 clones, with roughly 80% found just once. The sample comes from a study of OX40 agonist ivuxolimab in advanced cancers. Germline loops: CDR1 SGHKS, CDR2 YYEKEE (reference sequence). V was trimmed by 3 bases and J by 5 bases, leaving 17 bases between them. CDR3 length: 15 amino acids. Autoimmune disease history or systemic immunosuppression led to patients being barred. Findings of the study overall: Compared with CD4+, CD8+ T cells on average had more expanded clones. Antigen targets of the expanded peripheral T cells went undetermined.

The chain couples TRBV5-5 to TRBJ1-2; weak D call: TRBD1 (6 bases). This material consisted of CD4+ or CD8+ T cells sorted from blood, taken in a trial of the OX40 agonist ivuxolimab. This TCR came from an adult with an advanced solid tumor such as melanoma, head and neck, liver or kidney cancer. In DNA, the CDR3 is TGTGCCAGCAGCTGGGATTTACAGGGATGGTATGGCTACACCTTC. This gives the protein CASSWDLQGWYGYTF.